A single sample is the source of the 28 T cell receptor beta chains below, sequenced in a study of cytomegalovirus exposure and HLA in healthy donors. Use of 60 Vbeta and 13 Jbeta primers characterized the PCR. Assay used: immunoSEQ multiplex PCR; TCRdb lists only in-frame clones, some missing. The sample gives 110,000 or so clones, 70% to 80% of which show up once; approximately 10% is in the top ten. Sequencing was done on a sample of PBMCs. Receptors were obtained from a woman in her 50s in good health and CMV-seropositive.

V usage is TRBV2 and J usage is TRBJ2-1; 14 bases match TRBD2. Germline-derived CDR1 and CDR2 are SNHLY and FYNNEI. Losses at the gene ends were 4 bases for V and 4 bases for J; bases not matched to a gene: 0. This CDR3 is built from 15 residues. CDR3 in DNA: TGTGCCAGCAGTGGGACTAGCGGGGGGTACAATGAGCAGTTCTTC. Encoded protein: CASSGTSGGYNEQFF.

The CDR3 protein is CSVVAINTEAFF. DNA of the CDR3: TGCAGCGTCGTAGCGATAAACACTGAAGCTTTCTTT. The rearrangement uses TRBV29-1 and TRBJ1-1; no clear D gene. There are 12 residues in the CDR3. Germline V CDR1 and CDR2: SQVTM, ANQGSEA. The V end lost 6 bases, the J end lost 2 bases, and 10 bases lay between the germline ends.

The chain has TRBV29-1 and TRBJ2-5; D is perhaps TRBD2 (6 bases). From germline, CDR1 is SQVTM and CDR2 ANQGSEA. The germline V and J ends were trimmed by 4 bases and 5 bases, with 14 bases remaining between them. This CDR3 has 13 residues. CDR3 sequence reads: CSVGSGVEETQYF. DNA of the CDR3: TGCAGCGTTGGGTCGGGAGTCGAGGAGACCCAGTACTTC.

This chain links TRBV5-1 with TRBJ2-2, with a possible D match to TRBD1 (5 bases). Germline CDR1 SGHRS, CDR2 YFSETQ. The germline V and J ends were trimmed by 5 bases and 2 bases, with 7 bases remaining between them. The CDR3 totals 13 residues. CDR3 protein: CASRGDNTGELFF. The DNA for the CDR3 is TGCGCCAGCAGAGGGGATAACACCGGGGAGCTGTTTTTT.

The rearrangement uses TRBV6-1 and TRBJ1-3; perhaps TRBD1 as D (5 bases). V dropped 3 bases and J dropped 1 base, with 13 bases sitting between them. The germline V gene has CDR1 MNHNS and CDR2 SASEGT. CDR3 length: 16 amino acids. The CDR3 sequence is CASSDGGGFSGNTIYF. The CDR3, as DNA: TGTGCCAGCAGTGATGGGGGGGGATTTTCTGGAAACACCATATATTTT.

This clone has just one count. This chain joins TRBV7-2 and TRBJ2-7; 8 nucleotides match TRBD1. The germline CDR1 and CDR2 sequences are SGHTA and FQGNSA. The V gene end was trimmed by 8 bases and the J gene end by 4 bases; junction bases not matched to a gene: 13. The CDR3 sequence is 15 residues long. The DNA for the CDR3 is TGTGCCAGCGCTCCCGTTGGACAGGGTAATTACGAGCAGTACTTC. Translating gives CASAPVGQGNYEQYF.

This sequence joins TRBV6-1 and TRBJ2-2, with TRBD1 matching over 10 bases. This CDR3 spans 15 amino acids. The J segment lost 6 bases and the V segment lost 7 bases, leaving 8 bases of the junction unmatched. In germline, CDR1 is MNHNS, CDR2 SASEGT. The CDR3 sequence: CASNRQGAIAGELFF. CDR3 sequence (DNA): TGTGCCAGCAACAGACAGGGGGCTATCGCCGGGGAGCTGTTTTTT.

This clone appeared once. V and J are TRBV29-1 and TRBJ2-5, with 11 bases identical to TRBD2. The CDR3 has 14 amino acids. CDR1 is SQVTM and CDR2 is ANQGSEA in the germline V gene. V lost 4 bases to trimming and J lost 3 bases; unmatched junction nucleotides: 4. CDR3 region: CSVAGSGGEETQYF. CDR3 bases: TGCAGCGTTGCTGGTAGCGGGGGGGAAGAGACCCAGTACTTC. Full variable domain (rest looked up from reference TRBV29-1 and TRBJ2-5): SAVISQKPSRDICQRGTSLTIQCQVDSQVTMMFWYRQQPGQSLTLIATANQGSEATYESGFVIDKFPISRPNLTFSTLTVSNMSPEDSSIYLCSVAGSGGEETQYFGPGTRLLVL.

The V and J genes are TRBV5-6 and TRBJ1-5; D uncertain. The CDR3 sequence is 15 residues long. Germline V gene lookup returns CDR1 SGHDT and CDR2 YYEEEE. The V gene lost 0 bases and the J gene lost 3 bases, with 10 bases spanning the gap. The CDR3 DNA sequence: TGTGCCAGCAGCTTGGGGCAGCGCTCCAATCAGCCCCAGCATTTT. Its translation is CASSLGQRSNQPQHF. The complete variable domain, with remaining parts taken from reference TRBV5-6 and TRBJ1-5, reads DAGVTQSPTHLIKTRGQQVTLRCSPKSGHDTVSWYQQALGQGPQFIFQYYEEEERQRGNFPDRFSGHQFPNYSSELNVNALLLGDSALYLCASSLGQRSNQPQHFGDGTRLSIL.

The V gene is TRBV2, the J gene TRBJ2-5; D not certain. V dropped 7 bases and J dropped 4 bases, with 10 bases sitting between them. Germline assignment: CDR1 SNHLY and CDR2 FYNNEI. This CDR3 contains 12 residues. Here the CDR3 reads CASIALAETQYF. CDR3 DNA sequence: TGTGCCAGCATCGCCTTGGCAGAGACCCAGTACTTC.

This chain connects TRBV7-6 to TRBJ2-1; D is ambiguous. This CDR3 has 13 residues. Trimming removed 1 base at V and 6 bases at J, with 7 bases between. Germline CDR1 and CDR2: SGHVS and FNYEAQ. CDR3 loop: CASSLVVPNEQFF. The CDR3 coding sequence is TGTGCCAGCAGCTTAGTAGTACCCAATGAGCAGTTCTTC.

The gene calls are TRBV27 and TRBJ1-1, with 9 bases lining up with TRBD1. CDR1 is MNHEY and CDR2 is SMNVEV in the germline V gene (reference sequence). After removal of 6 bases from V and 2 bases from J, the junction contained 10 bases not matched to a gene. The CDR3 sequence is 16 residues long. CDR3 sequence (DNA): TGTGCCAGCAGGAGTACCGGGACAGGGCTAAACACTGAAGCTTTCTTT. This gives the protein CASRSTGTGLNTEAFF.

CDR3: CASRAGTGAVGEQYF. CDR3 sequence (DNA): TGTGCCAGCAGGGCCGGGACAGGGGCCGTGGGCGAGCAGTACTTC. V usage is TRBV6-1 and J usage is TRBJ2-7; TRBD1 agrees at 10 bases. The ends lost 6 bases at V and 6 bases at J; junction bases unmatched: 11. This CDR3 has 15 amino acids. The germline V gene has CDR1 MNHNS and CDR2 SASEGT.

The chain couples TRBV5-4 to TRBJ2-7; 7 bases are shared with TRBD1. J gave up 3 bases and V 2 bases, and 8 bases lay outside the gene matches. This CDR3 is 15 amino acids long. The V gene's germline CDR1 is SGHNT and CDR2 YYREEE (reference sequence). The CDR3 nucleotides are TGTGCCAGCAGCTTCAACGGACAGGCTAACTACGAGCAGTACTTC. It encodes CASSFNGQANYEQYF.

The gene calls are TRBV5-1 and TRBJ2-5, with D uncertain. The end of the DNA is better explained by TRBJ2-7, so the J call may be wrong. The CDR3 length is 14 residues. CDR1 is SGHRS, CDR2 YFSETQ, per germline. The CDR3 loop reads CASSLVGQFYEQYF. Here the CDR3 DNA reads TGCGCCAGCAGCTTGGTTGGGCAGTTCTACGAGCAGTACTTC.

The chain is built from TRBV2 and TRBJ1-1; TRBD1 agrees at 8 bases. Trimming at V came to 7 bases and at J to 6 bases, leaving 10 bases not matched to a gene. The CDR3 has 14 amino acids. Germline CDR1 SNHLY, CDR2 FYNNEI. In nucleotides, the CDR3 is TGTGCCAGCAACCAGGGACAGGATTCGTCTGAAGCTTTCTTT. The encoded protein is CASNQGQDSSEAFF.

The chain is built from TRBV5-1 and TRBJ1-2; 9 bases line up with TRBD1. CDR3 size: 13 residues. Germline V gives CDR1 SGHRS, CDR2 YFSETQ. The junction had 7 bases not matched to a gene; V was cut back by 5 bases and J by 8 bases. DNA of the CDR3: TGCGCCAGCAGTCATGGACAGGGGATAGGCTACACCTTC. Translation: CASSHGQGIGYTF.

The CDR3 sequence: CAWSPGGPRHYEQYF. CDR3 in DNA: TGTGCCTGGAGCCCCGGAGGGCCCCGACACTACGAGCAGTACTTC. V and J are TRBV30 and TRBJ2-7; TRBD2 is a possible D gene (6 bases). This CDR3 is built from 15 residues. The ends were cut back, 3 bases at V and 3 bases at J, with 18 bases in the middle. Germline loops: CDR1 GTSNPN, CDR2 SVGIG (reference sequence).

The rearrangement uses TRBV7-2 and TRBJ2-7; 7 nucleotides line up with TRBD1. Looked up from germline, CDR1 is SGHTA and CDR2 is FQGNSA. The CDR3 contains 12 residues. Trimming removed 6 bases from V and 2 bases from J; junction bases left unmatched: 1. The chain's CDR3 is CASRDRTYEQYF. CDR3 DNA: TGTGCCAGCAGGGACAGGACCTACGAGCAGTACTTC.

This clone was seen only once. The genes are TRBV4-1 and TRBJ2-1; D is undetermined. Per germline, CDR1 MGHRA and CDR2 YSYEKL. CDR3 length: 15 amino acids. Trimming took off 2 bases at V and 7 bases at J, with 15 bases between the two ends. CDR3: CASSQWLDVKNEQFF. As DNA, the CDR3 is TGCGCCAGCAGCCAATGGCTAGACGTTAAAAATGAGCAGTTCTTC.

CDR3: CASSVYTSGAIYEQYF. The CDR3 DNA reads as TGTGCCAGCAGCGTATACACTAGCGGGGCAATCTACGAGCAGTACTTC. This rearrangement joins TRBV9 to TRBJ2-7, with TRBD2 matching over 10 bases. The CDR3 loop spans 16 amino acids. J gave up 3 bases and V 1 base, and 7 bases lay outside the gene matches. The germline V gene has CDR1 SGDLS and CDR2 YYNGEE. Together with reference TRBV9 and TRBJ2-7, the CDR3 gives the full variable domain: DSGVTQTPKHLITATGQRVTLRCSPRSGDLSVYWYQQSLDQGLQFLIQYYNGEERAKGNILERFSAQQFPDLHSELNLSSLELGDSALYFCASSVYTSGAIYEQYFGPGTRLTVT.

This chain joins TRBV6-6 and TRBJ2-3, with D possibly matching TRBD2 (5 bases). Between the trimmed V and J ends, which lost 0 bases and 0 bases, there was a span of 10 bases. Germline V gene lookup returns CDR1 MNHNY and CDR2 SVGAGI (reference sequence). CDR3 size: 16 residues. The CDR3 reads CASSYSGRTSTDTQYF. CDR3 in DNA: TGTGCCAGCAGTTACTCGGGGAGAACTAGCACAGATACGCAGTATTTT.

In its sample, this clone was seen once. The chain joins TRBV6-1 to TRBJ1-5; unclear D gene. The CDR3 length is 14 residues. CDR1 and CDR2 (germline): MNHNS, SASEGT. Trimming took 8 bases from V and 4 from J, leaving 15 bases between them. For the CDR3, the DNA is TGTGCCAGCGGAGCCCGAGGTGGAAATCAGCCCCAGCATTTT. This sequence encodes CASGARGGNQPQHF.

Note on this clone: Distinct nucleotide sequences in the sample also encode this CDR3. CDR3 in amino acids: CAWSVGGDQPQHF. DNA for the CDR3: TGTGCCTGGAGTGTGGGAGGGGATCAGCCCCAGCATTTT. The rearrangement uses TRBV30 and TRBJ1-5; possible D gene TRBD1, 5 bases. The CDR3 contains 13 residues. V lost 0 bases and J 5 bases, leaving 8 bases between the germline ends. The germline CDR1 and CDR2 sequences are GTSNPN and SVGIG (reference sequence).

This clone appeared a few times. The chain recombines TRBV7-9 with TRBJ1-4, with 7 bases identical to TRBD1. Germline V gives CDR1 SEHNR, CDR2 FQNEAQ (reference sequence). This CDR3 is built from 16 residues. V was clipped by 5 bases and J by 7 bases; unmatched bases: 13. CDR3 DNA sequence: TGTGCCAGCAGCGACTTGACAGGGAGGTCGGGTGAAAAACTGTTTTTT. This gives the protein CASSDLTGRSGEKLFF. The whole variable domain, remainder taken from reference TRBV7-9 and TRBJ1-4, is DTGVSQNPRHKITKRGQNVTFRCDPISEHNRLYWYRQTLGQGPEFLTYFQNEAQLEKSRLLSDRFSAERPKGSFSTLEIQRTEQGDSAMYLCASSDLTGRSGEKLFFGSGTQLSVL.

As to this clone: The identical CDR3 is also encoded by other nucleotide sequences in the sample. V gene TRBV6-1 combines with J gene TRBJ1-1, with D tentatively TRBD1 (6 bases). V lost 6 bases and J 4 bases, leaving 12 bases between the germline ends. The germline gives CDR1 MNHNS, CDR2 SASEGT. The CDR3 has 13 residues. The CDR3 sequence is CASRVQGSTEAFF. The CDR3 coding sequence is TGTGCCAGCAGGGTACAGGGATCCACTGAAGCTTTCTTT.

The sample holds a few counts of this clone. V gene TRBV6-5 combines with J gene TRBJ1-2, with TRBD1 identical over 10 bases. The CDR3 consists of 16 residues. Per the germline V gene, CDR1 is MNHEY and CDR2 is SVGAGI. Unmatched junction bases numbered 6, after V lost 0 bases and J lost 5 bases. DNA for the CDR3: TGTGCCAGCAGTTACTCCGGACAGGGGGTAGGGTATGGCTACACCTTC. This translates into CASSYSGQGVGYGYTF.

The chain carries TRBV5-1 and TRBJ2-1; D possibly corresponds to TRBD2 (6 bases). Trimming cost V 0 bases and J 3 bases, with 10 bases left between them. Germline CDR1 is SGHRS and CDR2 is YFSETQ. The length of the CDR3 is 15 residues. This chain's CDR3 is CASSLVAEGYNEQFF. The CDR3, as DNA: TGCGCCAGCAGCTTGGTAGCGGAGGGCTACAATGAGCAGTTCTTC.